The 24 T cell receptor beta chains listed next were all sequenced from one sample in a study of T cells in Graves' hyperthyroidism and ophthalmopathy. The TCR beta CDR3 regions underwent amplification using RNA transcripts as the source. The TCR CDR3 was amplified in a first-round RT-PCR using the HTBI primer set. TCRdb ran MiXCR on the multiplex PCR reads and lists one entry per CDR3 protein. The sample includes roughly 350,000 distinct CDR3 sequences, more than 14% of them seen just once. The specimen was blood. These receptors were taken from a woman under 40 with Graves' ophthalmopathy.

The rearrangement uses TRBV6-1 and TRBJ1-6, with D unresolved. The CDR3 runs to 14 residues. Trimming took 10 bases from V and 0 from J, leaving 10 bases between them. Germline V gives CDR1 MNHNS, CDR2 SASEGT. The CDR3 spells CAISRSSYNSPLHF. CDR3 nucleotide sequence: TGTGCCATCAGCCGAAGCTCCTATAATTCACCCCTCCACTTT.

This clonotype was found many times. CDR3 residues: CASSLDLYEQYF. The CDR3 DNA reads as TGTGCCAGCAGCTTGGACCTCTACGAGCAGTACTTC. The J gene is TRBJ2-7, the V gene TRBV5-5; D not certain. Per germline, CDR1 SGHKS and CDR2 YYEKEE (reference sequence). The CDR3 runs to 12 residues. The V and J ends lost 0 bases and 3 bases respectively, with 4 bases between them.

The V gene is TRBV6-1, the J gene TRBJ2-3; TRBD1 matches 7 bases. Germline loops: CDR1 MNHNS, CDR2 SASEGT. V trimming: 8 bases; J trimming: 6 bases; junction bases outside the gene matches: 8. The CDR3 loop spans 13 amino acids. This CDR3 is CASLDRWGDTQYF. Here the CDR3 DNA reads TGTGCCAGCTTGGACAGGTGGGGGGATACGCAGTATTTT.

This clonotype was seen more than once but under ten times. The gene calls are TRBV6-1 and TRBJ1-6, with TRBD1 as a possible D gene (6 bases). The length of the CDR3 is 13 residues. The ends were cut back, 6 bases at V and 6 bases at J, with 9 bases in the middle. Germline assignment: CDR1 MNHNS and CDR2 SASEGT. CDR3 sequence: CASRGQTNSPLHF. CDR3 sequence (DNA): TGTGCCAGCAGGGGACAAACTAATTCACCCCTCCACTTT.

This clonotype was recorded many times. V gene TRBV20-1 combines with J gene TRBJ2-3, with D perhaps TRBD1 (5 bases). The CDR3 contains 14 residues. Germline loops: CDR1 DFQATT, CDR2 SNEGSKA (reference sequence). The V end lost 6 bases, the J end lost 3 bases, and 16 bases lay between the germline ends. In DNA form, the CDR3 reads TGCAGTGCCCCAATGAATAAGGGGACAGATACGCAGTATTTT. Its translation: CSAPMNKGTDTQYF.

The V gene is TRBV7-9, the J gene TRBJ1-4; no reliable D call. CDR3 size: 14 residues. The V end was cut by 6 bases, the J end by 3 bases, with 11 bases between. CDR1 is SEHNR, CDR2 FQNEAQ, per germline (reference sequence). The CDR3 sequence: CASRESWANEKLFF. CDR3 nucleotide sequence: TGTGCCAGCAGGGAATCGTGGGCTAATGAAAAACTGTTTTTT.

This clonotype was counted many times. The rearrangement joins TRBV27 to TRBJ2-1; no reliable D call. The CDR3 consists of 15 residues. Per germline, CDR1 MNHEY and CDR2 SMNVEV (reference sequence). V lost 5 bases to trimming and J lost 5 bases, with 16 bases between them. This CDR3 reads CASSQIAIHDNEQFF. CDR3 sequence (DNA): TGTGCCAGCAGTCAAATAGCAATTCACGACAATGAGCAGTTCTTC.

This clonotype was observed at least ten times. V gene TRBV6-1 combines with J gene TRBJ2-7; D gene ambiguous. The CDR3 is made up of 14 amino acids. Per germline, CDR1 MNHNS and CDR2 SASEGT. V was pared by 5 bases and J by 5 bases, with 16 bases between. DNA of the CDR3: TGTGCCAGCAGTTACACCGCTCGGTTGCACGAGCAGTACTTC. Translating gives CASSYTARLHEQYF.

The V and J genes are TRBV27 and TRBJ1-1; 7 positions match TRBD1. Per the germline V gene, CDR1 is MNHEY and CDR2 is SMNVEV (reference sequence). V shed 9 bases, J shed 4 bases, and the junction held 8 bases outside the gene matches. CDR3 length: 13 residues. Written as DNA, the CDR3 is TGTGCCAGAGACAGGGTTTGGGGCACTGAAGCTTTCTTT. Its protein product is CARDRVWGTEAFF.

This clonotype occurred many times. The chain couples TRBV9 to TRBJ2-7; D may be TRBD1 or TRBD2 (7 bases each). Germline CDR1 reads SGDLS; CDR2 reads YYNGEE. The CDR3 totals 20 residues. Trimming stripped 4 bases from V and 1 base from J, with 30 bases between. In nucleotides, the CDR3 is TGTGCCAGCAGCCCCCATCCGAGGGGGGAGGGGGCTACCCCGTCCTACGAGCAGTACTTC. Its translation is CASSPHPRGEGATPSYEQYF.

This clonotype was counted ten times or more. CDR3 region: CASRGAGSSEAFF. The CDR3 coding sequence is TGTGCCAGCAGGGGGGCAGGGAGTTCTGAAGCTTTCTTT. The chain carries TRBV6-1 and TRBJ1-1; D perhaps matches TRBD1 (6 bases). The ends were cut back, 6 bases at V and 6 bases at J, with 14 bases in the middle. Germline values: CDR1 MNHNS, CDR2 SASEGT. CDR3 size: 13 residues.

This clonotype was detected a few times. This may stem from a read error, because a much larger clone lies one nucleotide away. The chain couples TRBV11-2 to TRBJ2-2; 10 bases agree with TRBD2. The CDR3 is 16 residues long. Germline V gene lookup returns CDR1 SGHAT and CDR2 FQNNGV. The CDR3 loop is CASSLHLAGVTGELLF. The CDR3 nucleotides read TGTGCCAGCAGCCTTCACCTAGCGGGGGTCACCGGGGAGCTGCTTTTT. Drawing the rest from reference TRBV11-2 and TRBJ2-2, the complete variable domain is EAGVAQSPRYKIIEKRQSVAFWCNPISGHATLYWYQQILGQGPKLLIQFQNNGVVDDSQLPKDRFSAERLKGVDSTLKIQPAKLEDSAVYLCASSLHLAGVTGELLFGEGSRLTVL.

The table lists this clonotype with a few counts. The chain is built from TRBV27 and TRBJ1-6; TRBD1 is a possible D gene (5 bases). Germline loops: CDR1 MNHEY, CDR2 SMNVEV (reference sequence). This CDR3 is built from 13 residues. Trimming took 5 bases from V and 7 from J, leaving 9 bases between them. This CDR3 is CASSPNRNSPLHF. The DNA for the CDR3 is TGTGCCAGCAGTCCAAACAGGAATTCACCCCTCCACTTT.

The chain uses TRBV6-1 and TRBJ1-6; D is uncertain. Per germline, CDR1 MNHNS and CDR2 SASEGT. The CDR3 is 18 residues long. V was shortened by 5 bases and J by 0 bases, with 17 bases between the two germline ends. The CDR3 region is CASSSRSVGSSYNSPLHF. The CDR3 coding sequence is TGTGCCAGCAGTTCCCGCAGTGTGGGGAGCTCCTATAATTCACCCCTCCACTTT.

This clonotype was seen many times. The genes are TRBV7-9 and TRBJ2-7; 10 nucleotides match TRBD2. V shed 6 bases, J shed 4 bases, and the junction held 18 bases outside the gene matches. CDR1 and CDR2 (germline): SEHNR, FQNEAQ (reference sequence). The CDR3 totals 18 residues. The DNA for the CDR3 is TGTGCCAGCAGTCCTAGCGGGGGCACCCTCAAGGATCGTTACGAGCAGTACTTC. As protein: CASSPSGGTLKDRYEQYF.

CDR3 loop: CASSQTYRDIYEQYF. Written as DNA, the CDR3 is TGTGCCAGCAGCCAAACCTACCGGGACATCTACGAGCAGTACTTC. This rearrangement joins TRBV14 to TRBJ2-7; a weak D match, TRBD1 (6 bases). Trimming took off 2 bases at V and 3 bases at J, with 14 bases between the two ends. Germline-derived CDR1 and CDR2 are SGHDN and FVKESK. This CDR3 is built from 15 residues.

The chain joins TRBV6-2 or TRBV6-3 to TRBJ2-4; 7 nucleotides align to TRBD1. There are 17 residues in the CDR3. In germline, CDR1 is MNHEY, CDR2 SVGEGT. The J segment lost 0 bases and the V segment lost 7 bases, leaving 12 bases of the junction unmatched. CDR3: CASTPLDRSLAKNIQYF. The DNA for the CDR3 is TGTGCCAGCACCCCCCTGGACAGGTCCTTAGCCAAAAACATTCAGTACTTC.

The sample holds a few counts of this clonotype. J is TRBJ2-1 and V is TRBV4-1; 14 positions match TRBD2. The CDR3 is 19 amino acids. The germline CDR1 and CDR2 sequences are MGHRA and YSYEKL. J gave up 0 bases and V 3 bases, and 7 bases lay outside the gene matches. CDR3 residues: CASSHRTSGGSSSYNEQFF. CDR3 in DNA: TGCGCCAGCAGCCACCGGACTAGCGGGGGGTCAAGCTCCTACAATGAGCAGTTCTTC.

This clonotype has a count of ten or more. The V gene is TRBV6-2 or TRBV6-3, the J gene TRBJ1-1; D is undetermined. Germline assignment: CDR1 MNHEY and CDR2 SVGEGT. V gave up 7 bases and J gave up 0 bases, with 12 bases separating them. This CDR3 has 14 residues. CDR3 sequence: CASTERVLNTEAFF. Here the CDR3 DNA reads TGTGCCAGCACCGAGAGGGTATTGAACACTGAAGCTTTCTTT.

This clonotype was found many times. V gene TRBV28 combines with J gene TRBJ2-1, with 9 bases identical to TRBD1. V shed 5 bases, J shed 7 bases, and the junction held 3 bases outside the gene matches. This CDR3 has 13 residues. Germline lookup yields CDR1 MDHEN and CDR2 SYDVKM. CDR3 sequence: CASSKGQGNEQFF. The CDR3 DNA is TGTGCCAGCAGTAAGGGACAGGGAAATGAGCAGTTCTTC.

The V call is TRBV5-4, the J call TRBJ2-2, with TRBD2 matching 7 bases. CDR3 length: 13 residues. Looked up from germline, CDR1 is SGHNT and CDR2 is YYREEE (reference sequence). Trimming removed 4 bases from V and 7 bases from J; junction bases left unmatched: 4. CDR3 in DNA: TGTGCCAGCAGCCGAGCGGGAATCGGGGAGCTGTTTTTT. Translated, it gives CASSRAGIGELFF.

In this sample, this clonotype turned up a few times. The chain joins TRBV24-1 to TRBJ1-6, with 7 bases fitting TRBD1. From germline, CDR1 is KGHDR and CDR2 SFDVKD. V was clipped by 4 bases and J by 8 bases; unmatched bases: 7. The CDR3 sequence is 15 residues long. As DNA, the CDR3 is TGTGCCACCAGTGACTCGCGGGACAGTTATTCACCCCTCCACTTT. It is translated as CATSDSRDSYSPLHF.

This clonotype has ten or more counts. The chain carries TRBV7-3 and TRBJ1-1; D is ambiguous. Trimming took off 5 bases at V and 1 base at J, with 17 bases between the two ends. The CDR3 extends over 16 amino acids. CDR1 is SGHTA and CDR2 is FQGTGA in the germline V gene. CDR3 region: CASSRYHESQNTEAFF. For the CDR3, the DNA is TGTGCCAGCAGCCGATACCATGAATCCCAGAACACTGAAGCTTTCTTT.

This sequence joins TRBV29-1 and TRBJ1-2, with D possibly matching TRBD1 (5 bases). CDR1 and CDR2 (germline): SQVTM, ANQGSEA. The CDR3 extends over 14 amino acids. V shed 6 bases and J shed 4 bases, with 18 bases lying between them. As DNA, the CDR3 is TGCAGCGTCCTGGGGTCGGGTGGGGGCTATGGCTACACCTTC. It codes for CSVLGSGGGYGYTF.